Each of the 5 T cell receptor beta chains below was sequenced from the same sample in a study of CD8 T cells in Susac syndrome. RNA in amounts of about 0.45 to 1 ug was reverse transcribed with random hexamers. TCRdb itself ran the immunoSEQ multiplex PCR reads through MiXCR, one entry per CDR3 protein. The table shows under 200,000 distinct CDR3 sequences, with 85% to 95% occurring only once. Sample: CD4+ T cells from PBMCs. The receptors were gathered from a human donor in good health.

CDR3 in amino acids: CASSQRGGEGEQYF. CDR3 sequence (DNA): TGCGCCAGCAGCCAGAGAGGAGGGGAAGGCGAGCAGTACTTC. This sequence joins TRBV4-3 and TRBJ2-7; tentatively, D is TRBD2 (6 bases). CDR1 is LGHNA, CDR2 YSLEER, per germline. Trimming pared 3 bases from V and 6 bases from J, leaving 15 bases between. This CDR3 is 14 amino acids long.

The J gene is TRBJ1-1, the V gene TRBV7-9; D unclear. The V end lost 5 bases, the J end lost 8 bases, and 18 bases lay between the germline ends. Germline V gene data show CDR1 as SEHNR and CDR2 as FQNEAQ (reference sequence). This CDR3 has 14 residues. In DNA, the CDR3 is TGTGCCAGCAGCCGTGTCTGGGAAGAGGTCGAAGCTTTCTTT. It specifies CASSRVWEEVEAFF. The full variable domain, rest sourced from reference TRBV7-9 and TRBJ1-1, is DTGVSQNPRHKITKRGQNVTFRCDPISEHNRLYWYRQTLGQGPEFLTYFQNEAQLEKSRLLSDRFSAERPKGSFSTLEIQRTEQGDSAMYLCASSRVWEEVEAFFGQGTRLTVV.

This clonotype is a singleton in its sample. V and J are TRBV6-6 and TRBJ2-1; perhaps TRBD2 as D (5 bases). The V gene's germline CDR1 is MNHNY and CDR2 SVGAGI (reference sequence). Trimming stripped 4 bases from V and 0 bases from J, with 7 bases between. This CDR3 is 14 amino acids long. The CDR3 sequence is CASSSRDSYNEQFF. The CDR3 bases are TGTGCCAGCAGTTCCCGGGACTCCTACAATGAGCAGTTCTTC.

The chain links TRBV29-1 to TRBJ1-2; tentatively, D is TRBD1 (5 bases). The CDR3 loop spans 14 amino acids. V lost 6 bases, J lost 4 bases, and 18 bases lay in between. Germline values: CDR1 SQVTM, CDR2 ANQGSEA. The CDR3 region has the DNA TGCAGCGTATCGTCGATTTACAGGAGCTATGGCTACACCTTC. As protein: CSVSSIYRSYGYTF.

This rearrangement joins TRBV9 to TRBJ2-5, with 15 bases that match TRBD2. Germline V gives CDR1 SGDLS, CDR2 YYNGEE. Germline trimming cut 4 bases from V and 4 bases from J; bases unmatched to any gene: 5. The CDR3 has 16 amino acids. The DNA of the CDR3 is TGTGCCAGCAGCCCGGGACTAGCGGGGGGCCGAGAGACCCAGTACTTC. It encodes CASSPGLAGGRETQYF.